The 15 T cell receptor beta chains in this list originate from one sample, sequenced in a study of blood T cell repertoires in COVID-19. Sequenced by immunoSEQ multiplex PCR; TCRdb stores in-frame clones only, minus some. This sample has some 110,000 clones, with approximately 80% found just once. The specimen was peripheral blood. The receptors here all came from an older man with COVID-19, enrolled during active disease.

V gene TRBV7-3 combines with J gene TRBJ2-7; a weak D match, TRBD2 (6 bases). Trimming left V 4 bases short and J 6 bases short, with 13 bases between. Per the germline V gene, CDR1 is SGHTA and CDR2 is FQGTGA. The CDR3 consists of 13 residues. The CDR3 sequence: CASSSIQGGEQYF. The CDR3 region has the DNA TGTGCCAGCAGCTCCATCCAGGGAGGCGAGCAGTACTTC. Full variable domain (missing parts from reference TRBV7-3 and TRBJ2-7): GAGVSQTPSNKVTEKGKYVELRCDPISGHTALYWYRQSLGQGPEFLIYFQGTGAADDSGLPNDRFFAVRPEGSVSTLKIQRTERGDSAVYLCASSSIQGGEQYFGPGTRLTVT.

CDR3 residues: CASSFARGSYNEQFF. The CDR3 DNA follows: TGCGCCAGCAGCTTCGCCCGGGGTTCCTACAATGAGCAGTTCTTC. J is TRBJ2-1 and V is TRBV5-1; the D gene is possibly TRBD2 (5 bases). The germline gives CDR1 SGHRS, CDR2 YFSETQ. CDR3 size: 15 residues. Between the trimmed V and J ends, which lost 2 bases and 1 base, there was a span of 10 bases.

The J gene is TRBJ1-5, the V gene TRBV6-5; D is ambiguous. The V gene's germline CDR1 is MNHEY and CDR2 SVGAGI. The CDR3 consists of 12 residues. Trimming removed 8 bases at V and 11 bases at J, with 16 bases between. CDR3 region: CASRRREETQHF. Here the CDR3 DNA reads TGTGCCAGCCGTCGGAGGGAAGAGACCCAGCATTTT.

The chain combines TRBV27 with TRBJ2-7; 12 bases are a match to TRBD1. In germline, CDR1 is MNHEY, CDR2 SMNVEV (reference sequence). The CDR3 loop spans 15 amino acids. The ends lost 3 bases at V and 5 bases at J; junction bases unmatched: 5. The CDR3 is CASSFGTGGINEQYF. Written as DNA, the CDR3 is TGTGCCAGCAGTTTTGGGACAGGGGGCATCAACGAGCAGTACTTC.

This sequence joins TRBV7-3 and TRBJ2-2; D gene uncertain. This CDR3 contains 13 residues. The V gene's germline CDR1 is SGHTA and CDR2 FQGTGA. V dropped 4 bases and J dropped 2 bases, with 5 bases sitting between them. This chain's CDR3 is CASSSPNTGELFF. Written as DNA, the CDR3 is TGTGCCAGCAGCTCCCCAAACACCGGGGAGCTGTTTTTT.

This clone was counted a few times. At one end, the junction sequence differs from germline, possibly due to a read error. The rearrangement uses TRBV12-5 and TRBJ2-7; TRBD2 matches at 8 bases. Germline CDR1 LGHNT, CDR2 FRNRAP. CDR3 length: 15 amino acids. CDR3 region: CASGPLLAGSYEQYF. DNA for the CDR3: TGTGCTAGTGGCCCCTTGCTAGCGGGCTCCTATGAGCAGTACTTC.

CDR3 coding DNA: TGTGCCAGCAGCACCGGACTAGCGGGAGGTATCGGAGAGACCCAGTACTTC. Protein product: CASSTGLAGGIGETQYF. The rearrangement joins TRBV5-5 to TRBJ2-5; 14 bases line up with TRBD2. The germline V gene encodes CDR1 SGHKS and CDR2 YYEKEE (reference sequence). The CDR3 has 17 amino acids. V lost 4 bases, J lost 4 bases, and 9 bases stayed unmatched.

This clone has only a few counts. This chain links TRBV28 with TRBJ2-7; maybe TRBD1 (6 bases). The germline V and J ends were trimmed by 6 bases and 0 bases, with 18 bases remaining between them. Looked up from germline, CDR1 is MDHEN and CDR2 is SYDVKM. This CDR3 contains 16 residues. The CDR3 region has the DNA TGTGCCAGCAGCTCCCCCGACTGGACAGCCTCCTACGAGCAGTACTTC. Amino acids: CASSSPDWTASYEQYF.

This chain links TRBV3-1 (or the pseudogene TRBV3-2) with TRBJ2-3; D may be TRBD2 (5 bases). The CDR3 loop spans 13 amino acids. In germline, CDR1 is LGHDT, CDR2 YNNKEL (reference sequence). V lost 0 bases and J lost 14, with 15 bases in between. The CDR3 DNA reads as TGTGCCAGCAGCCAAGATTCAGGAGGCGCCCCGTATTTT. Amino acid sequence: CASSQDSGGAPYF.

This clone was seen only a few times. This sequence joins TRBV11-2 and TRBJ2-1; D is perhaps TRBD2 (5 bases). V lost 1 base, J lost 10 bases, and 5 bases lay in between. The CDR3 has 11 residues. Germline V gives CDR1 SGHAT, CDR2 FQNNGV. DNA of the CDR3: TGTGCCAGCAGCTTAGGCGGGGAGCAGTTCTTC. Its translation is CASSLGGEQFF.

The chain links TRBV6-5 to TRBJ1-1; perhaps TRBD1 as D (5 bases). Germline V lookup: CDR1 MNHEY, CDR2 SVGAGI. CDR3 length equals 15 residues. The V gene lost 6 bases and the J gene lost 0 bases, with 14 bases spanning the gap. This chain's CDR3 is CASSFIGGLNTEAFF. The CDR3 region has the DNA TGTGCCAGCAGCTTCATTGGGGGGTTGAACACTGAAGCTTTCTTT.

This chain connects TRBV29-1 to TRBJ1-1; the D gene is possibly TRBD1 (6 bases). Trimming took 7 bases from V and 5 from J, leaving 20 bases between them. This CDR3 comprises 14 residues. CDR1 and CDR2 from the germline V gene are SQVTM and ANQGSEA. The CDR3 DNA reads as TGCAGCGGCACCGAGACACAGGGAGTGACTGAAGCTTTCTTT. It codes for CSGTETQGVTEAFF. The variable domain in full, with the rest retrieved from reference TRBV29-1 and TRBJ1-1, is SAVISQKPSRDICQRGTSLTIQCQVDSQVTMMFWYRQQPGQSLTLIATANQGSEATYESGFVIDKFPISRPNLTFSTLTVSNMSPEDSSIYLCSGTETQGVTEAFFGQGTRLTVV.

In its sample, this clone was seen a few times. The chain couples TRBV30 to TRBJ1-3, with no clear D. The germline gives CDR1 GTSNPN, CDR2 SVGIG (reference sequence). The CDR3 covers 13 residues. V was cut by 5 bases and J by 1 base, with 9 bases left in between. The chain's CDR3 is CAWAIQSGNTIYF. The DNA of the CDR3 is TGTGCCTGGGCGATCCAGTCTGGAAACACCATATATTTT. Based on the CDR3 plus reference TRBV30 and TRBJ1-3, the full variable domain is SQTIHQWPATLVQPVGSPLSLECTVEGTSNPNLYWYRQAAGRGLQLLFYSVGIGQISSEVPQNLSASRPQDRQFILSSKKLLLSDSGFYLCAWAIQSGNTIYFGEGSWLTVV.

The rearrangement links TRBV5-6 to TRBJ1-6, with D possibly matching TRBD1 (5 bases). Germline V gene data show CDR1 as SGHDT and CDR2 as YYEEEE. V lost 4 bases, J lost 5 bases, and 16 bases lay in between. The CDR3 extends over 16 amino acids. CDR3 coding DNA: TGTGCCAGCAGCGCAAGACCGGGGGTGGATAATTCACCCCTCCACTTT. This encodes CASSARPGVDNSPLHF.

The table lists this clone with a few counts. The chain links TRBV27 to TRBJ2-1; D is unclear. Trimming pared 8 bases from V and 5 bases from J, leaving 16 bases between. This CDR3 contains 14 residues. CDR1 and CDR2 from the germline V gene are MNHEY and SMNVEV (reference sequence). The CDR3 region is CASSPRHHNNEQFF. CDR3 in DNA: TGTGCCAGCTCCCCACGACATCATAACAATGAGCAGTTCTTC.